This T cell receptor (beta chain) was identified during a study of human T cells and chemical hapten exposure. The wider study: 2% DPC was applied to around 2 cm by around 2 cm of upper inner arm skin for sensitization. Cases of alopecia areata, totalis or universalis occurred in a predominantly female patient group.

Time point reported: patch test 1, 2 weeks after DPC sensitization. Documented treatment: therapeutic diphenylcyclopropenone sensitization with weekly scalp DPC. Non-pregnant alopecia patients aged 18 to 70, suitable for DPC therapy. Whole blood that had not been fractionated was the source of extracted total RNA. This clonotype was seen repeatedly, ten times or more. TCRdb fed the RACE reads into MiXCR, producing one record per CDR3 protein. The table lists approximately 77,000 distinct CDR3 sequences, 7% to 8% of them singletons. The ends were cut back, 5 bases at V and 10 bases at J, with 17 bases in the middle. Germline V gives CDR1 SGHVS, CDR2 FQNEAQ. The CDR3 totals 13 residues.

This specimen consisted of whole blood, obtained in connection with sensitization to the hapten diphenylcyclopropenone (DPC). The source of this sequence is a woman between 25 and 40 years old with alopecia areata. Some clones in this sample may be carry-over from other donors' samples. The chain uses TRBV7-8 and TRBJ1-1; possibly TRBD1 for D (6 bases). CDR3 DNA: TGTGCCAGCAGCCGAGTTAACAGGGATGGAGCTTTCTTT. It specifies CASSRVNRDGAFF.